The TCR beta chain described here comes from a study of CD8+CD57+ T cells in acquired aplastic anemia. On the study more broadly: Recorded DNA amounts for sorted CD4+ and CD8+ cells had an average of about 3 ug. Healthy donors yielded some 10 million CD4+ cell reads on average.

For this clonotype: Its matching antigen is unknown.

Study-level findings and limits: The study found no significant CD8+ Simpson's diversity difference between patients and controls. Sharing between patients and controls was observed for twenty-nine CD8+ CDR3 sequences.

Germline assignment: CDR1 DFQATT and CDR2 SNEGSKA (reference sequence). V was shortened by 3 bases and J by 3 bases, with 8 bases between the two germline ends. The CDR3 runs to 13 residues. For CDR3 and TCR beta VDJ profiling, genomic DNA was the template used. TCRdb recomputed calls from the reads with MiXCR, one row per CDR3 protein. There are under 200,000 distinct CDR3 sequences in the sample; about three fifths occur only once, and about 50% lies in the top ten. This receptor was identified in a human donor in good health. Sequencing input: sorted CD4+, CD8+, or CD8+CD57+ T cells (not recorded which) from PBMCs. The chain carries TRBV20-1 and TRBJ2-2; weak D call: TRBD1 (6 bases). The CDR3 loop is CSASGQYTGELFF. The DNA for the CDR3 is TGCAGTGCTAGTGGACAGTACACCGGGGAGCTGTTTTTT.